Presented here are 28 T cell receptor beta chains from one specimen sequenced in a study of Ad26.COV2.S vaccination and SARS-CoV-2 variants. Treatment in this sample: 15 to 20 received Ad26.COV2.S at low or high dose, single or two shots; about 5 received placebo; per-sample allocation not given. Sampling happened 63 days after the first vaccine or placebo injection. TCRdb's table, derived via immunoSEQ multiplex PCR, lists solely in-frame clones and lacks some. Among about 400,000 clones listed, approximately 91% were seen once. The specimen comprised peripheral blood, sampled in a trial of Ad26.COV2.S vaccine versus placebo. Source of these receptors: a person between 18 and 65 years old who received the Ad26.COV2.S COVID-19 vaccine or a placebo.

The chain couples TRBV3-1 (or the pseudogene TRBV3-2) to TRBJ2-7; 13 bases map to TRBD2. Per germline, CDR1 LGHDT and CDR2 YNNKEL (reference sequence). This CDR3 has 17 residues. V was clipped by 3 bases and J by 3 bases; unmatched bases: 8. CDR3 in DNA: TGTGCCAGCAGCCACTACCGGACTAGCGGGGGACACTACGAGCAGTACTTC. This encodes CASSHYRTSGGHYEQYF.

This chain joins TRBV2 and TRBJ1-2; D not certain. CDR1 is SNHLY and CDR2 is FYNNEI in the germline V gene. The V gene lost 2 bases and the J gene lost 3 bases, with 10 bases spanning the gap. The CDR3 covers 14 residues. CDR3 in amino acids: CASSEITNDYGYTF. The CDR3 nucleotides read TGTGCCAGCAGTGAAATCACTAACGACTATGGCTACACCTTC.

The CDR3 nucleotides read TGTGCCAGCAGTCCCCCCTTGGACAGTTATAGCAATCAGCCCCAGCATTTT. Its protein is CASSPPLDSYSNQPQHF. The chain combines TRBV6-2 or TRBV6-3 with TRBJ1-5, with D maybe TRBD1 (6 bases). V was trimmed by 5 bases and J by 0 bases, leaving 17 bases between them. This CDR3 spans 17 amino acids. Germline values: CDR1 MNHEY, CDR2 SVGEGT.

The V call is TRBV6-5, the J call TRBJ1-2; D gene uncertain. V dropped 0 bases and J dropped 4 bases, with 15 bases sitting between them. Germline values: CDR1 MNHEY, CDR2 SVGAGI. The CDR3 consists of 16 residues. As DNA, the CDR3 is TGTGCCAGCAGTTACTCGTCGACGTCGCGGGGCTATGGCTACACCTTC. The encoded protein is CASSYSSTSRGYGYTF.

The chain combines TRBV7-8 with TRBJ1-2; 7 bases fit TRBD1. The V segment lost 5 bases and the J segment 7 bases; nucleotides outside the gene matches: 4. The CDR3 extends over 12 amino acids. Germline assignment: CDR1 SGHVS and CDR2 FQNEAQ. The CDR3 DNA is TGTGCCAGCAGCACCGGGACAGTTGGCTACACCTTC. It yields the protein CASSTGTVGYTF.

The count of this clone is one. Other nucleotide sequences from this sample produce the same CDR3. The rearrangement joins TRBV3-1 (or the pseudogene TRBV3-2) to TRBJ1-1; D remains ambiguous. Germline-derived CDR1 and CDR2 are LGHDT and YNNKEL (reference sequence). The V end was cut by 3 bases, the J end by 1 base, with 6 bases between. The CDR3 is 13 residues long. The CDR3, as DNA: TGTGCCAGCAGCCAGGGGTGGAACACTGAAGCTTTCTTT. Translated: CASSQGWNTEAFF.

This chain links TRBV29-1 with TRBJ1-1; D remains unclear. The germline V gene encodes CDR1 SQVTM and CDR2 ANQGSEA. V dropped 2 bases and J dropped 12 bases, with 19 bases sitting between them. This CDR3 has 13 residues. The CDR3 sequence: CSVELSGPAGTFF. The DNA of the CDR3 is TGCAGCGTTGAACTCTCCGGGCCCGCGGGGACTTTCTTT.

This chain links TRBV30 with TRBJ1-6, with a possible D match to TRBD1 (6 bases). Trimming took 4 bases from V and 5 from J, leaving 12 bases between them. The germline CDR1 and CDR2 sequences are GTSNPN and SVGIG (reference sequence). The CDR3 covers 14 residues. The CDR3 region is CAWTSGADNSPLHF. The CDR3 region has the DNA TGTGCCTGGACGTCAGGGGCGGATAATTCACCCCTCCACTTT. The full variable domain, in which reference TRBV30 and TRBJ1-6 provide the parts outside the CDR3, is SQTIHQWPATLVQPVGSPLSLECTVEGTSNPNLYWYRQAAGRGLQLLFYSVGIGQISSEVPQNLSASRPQDRQFILSSKKLLLSDSGFYLCAWTSGADNSPLHFGNGTRLTVT.

The gene calls are TRBV6-5 and TRBJ2-7, with unresolved D. V was trimmed by 0 bases and J by 0 bases, leaving 9 bases between them. Germline CDR1 reads MNHEY; CDR2 reads SVGAGI. This CDR3 region has 15 residues. CDR3: CASSYSRDNSYEQYF. In DNA, the CDR3 is TGTGCCAGCAGTTACTCGCGCGACAACTCCTACGAGCAGTACTTC.

The chain links TRBV3-1 (or the pseudogene TRBV3-2) to TRBJ2-1; D unresolved. V was cut by 5 bases and J by 8 bases, with 10 bases left in between. Germline-derived CDR1 and CDR2 are LGHDT and YNNKEL (reference sequence). The CDR3 is 12 amino acids. The CDR3 DNA reads as TGTGCCAGCAGCTGTTATGGAGATGAGCAGTTCTTC. Its translation: CASSCYGDEQFF.

The chain uses TRBV7-8 and TRBJ1-2; D possibly corresponds to TRBD1 (5 bases). This CDR3 spans 16 amino acids. V lost 1 base and J lost 8, with 20 bases in between. Germline V gene sequence: CDR1 SGHVS, CDR2 FQNEAQ. This chain's CDR3 is CASSLVIKGPEKGYTF. The CDR3 nucleotides are TGTGCCAGCAGCTTAGTGATCAAGGGACCCGAGAAAGGCTACACCTTC.

This sequence joins TRBV6-5 and TRBJ1-1; 7 bases are a match to TRBD1. The V gene end was trimmed by 8 bases and the J gene end by 1 base; junction bases not matched to a gene: 7. Germline V lookup: CDR1 MNHEY, CDR2 SVGAGI. The CDR3 is 14 amino acids. The CDR3 sequence is CASRLDRENTEAFF. CDR3 DNA sequence: TGTGCCAGCCGACTCGACAGGGAGAACACTGAAGCTTTCTTT.

The chain couples TRBV27 to TRBJ2-7; 7 bases agree with TRBD2. Germline CDR1 MNHEY, CDR2 SMNVEV (reference sequence). The CDR3 covers 13 residues. After removal of 4 bases from V and 5 bases from J, the junction contained 5 bases not matched to a gene. The CDR3 DNA reads as TGTGCCAGCAGTTGGAGCGGGGTACACGAGCAGTACTTC. Protein product: CASSWSGVHEQYF.

The rearrangement links TRBV4-2 to TRBJ1-1; tentatively, D is TRBD1 (6 bases). CDR3 length: 11 residues. V was shortened by 4 bases and J by 8 bases, with 8 bases between the two germline ends. Germline lookup yields CDR1 LGHNA and CDR2 YNFKEQ. CDR3 sequence: CASSRTGEAFF. CDR3 DNA sequence: TGTGCCAGCAGCCGCACAGGGGAAGCTTTCTTT.

This clone showed up just a few times. Other DNA sequences from this sample encode an identical CDR3 as well. The chain is built from TRBV5-1 and TRBJ1-6; TRBD1 aligns across 10 bases. Per germline, CDR1 SGHRS and CDR2 YFSETQ. The ends lost 4 bases at V and 7 bases at J; junction bases unmatched: 2. This CDR3 has 14 amino acids. CDR3 loop: CASSPGQGNSPLHF. The CDR3 nucleotides are TGCGCCAGCAGCCCGGGACAGGGGAATTCACCCCTCCACTTT.

This clone has just one count. V is TRBV30 and J is TRBJ2-1; maybe TRBD2 (6 bases). CDR3 length: 11 residues. V shed 6 bases and J shed 7 bases, with 10 bases lying between them. Germline CDR1 is GTSNPN and CDR2 is SVGIG (reference sequence). The CDR3 DNA reads TGTGCCTGCACCGGAGGGAATGAGCAGTTCTTC. Translating gives CACTGGNEQFF.

The rearrangement links TRBV5-8 to TRBJ2-2, with 7 bases identical to TRBD1. CDR3 length: 14 amino acids. The V gene end was trimmed by 2 bases and the J gene end by 8 bases; junction bases not matched to a gene: 6. CDR1 is SGHTS and CDR2 is YDEGEE in the germline V gene. In nucleotides, the CDR3 is TGTGCCAGCAGCTTAAAGGGGGCGCAGGGGGAGCTGTTTTTT. Protein: CASSLKGAQGELFF.

CDR3 DNA: TGTGCCAGCAGCCTCGGGACTCAGGGGCAGTATTTT. Protein sequence: CASSLGTQGQYF. The genes are TRBV11-2 and TRBJ2-3; D is perhaps TRBD2 (6 bases). V was trimmed by 5 bases and J by 11 bases, leaving 14 bases between them. CDR3 length: 12 residues. Germline-derived CDR1 and CDR2 are SGHAT and FQNNGV.

The chain combines TRBV3-1 (or the pseudogene TRBV3-2) with TRBJ1-2; D remains ambiguous. Deletions cut 0 bases from V and 8 bases from J, with 10 bases between. Germline V CDR1 and CDR2: LGHDT, YNNKEL (reference sequence). The CDR3 extends over 13 amino acids. CDR3 residues: CASSQDKGSGYTF. Here the CDR3 DNA reads TGTGCCAGCAGCCAAGATAAGGGTAGCGGCTACACCTTC.

The CDR3 bases are TGTGCCAGCAGCGGGGACAGGGGCGAAAAACTGTTTTTT. Its translation: CASSGDRGEKLFF. The rearrangement joins TRBV9 to TRBJ1-4; 10 bases match TRBD1. Germline CDR1 is SGDLS and CDR2 is YYNGEE. V was clipped by 3 bases and J by 8 bases; unmatched bases: 1. This CDR3 comprises 13 residues.

Concerning this clone: The same CDR3 arises from other DNA sequences in this sample as well. The chain employs TRBV5-1 and TRBJ2-7; TRBD1 matches 11 bases. The CDR3 contains 14 residues. V was clipped by 4 bases and J by 3 bases; unmatched bases: 3. Germline V gene sequence: CDR1 SGHRS, CDR2 YFSETQ. This CDR3 reads CASSPGTGGYEQYF. The CDR3 bases are TGCGCCAGCAGCCCAGGGACAGGGGGCTACGAGCAGTACTTC. Combining the CDR3 with reference TRBV5-1 and TRBJ2-7 gives the whole variable domain KAGVTQTPRYLIKTRGQQVTLSCSPISGHRSVSWYQQTPGQGLQFLFEYFSETQRNKGNFPGRFSGRQFSNSRSEMNVSTLELGDSALYLCASSPGTGGYEQYFGPGTRLTVT.

Worth noting for this clone: This sample includes further DNA sequences coding for the same CDR3. The V and J genes are TRBV18 and TRBJ1-1; TRBD1 matches at 7 bases. V dropped 6 bases and J dropped 7; count of bases not matched to a gene: 5. The CDR3 spans 12 residues. Looked up from germline, CDR1 is KGHSH and CDR2 is LQKENI. CDR3 amino acids: CASSPGTVEAFF. The CDR3, as DNA: TGTGCCAGCTCCCCCGGGACAGTTGAAGCTTTCTTT. Full variable domain (missing parts from reference TRBV18 and TRBJ1-1): NAGVMQNPRHLVRRRGQEARLRCSPMKGHSHVYWYRQLPEEGLKFMVYLQKENIIDESGMPKERFSAEFPKEGPSILRIQQVVRGDSAAYFCASSPGTVEAFFGQGTRLTVV.

The V gene is TRBV10-1, the J gene TRBJ2-3, with D possibly being TRBD2 (7 bases). The V and J ends lost 5 bases and 1 base respectively, with 13 bases between them. Germline V lookup: CDR1 WNHNN, CDR2 SYGVQD (reference sequence). There are 15 residues in the CDR3. CDR3 amino acids: CASSRGGSGTDTQYF. CDR3 DNA: TGCGCCAGCAGTAGGGGGGGGTCTGGCACAGATACGCAGTATTTT.

This chain connects TRBV14 to TRBJ1-4; D uncertain. Trimming cost V 2 bases and J 10 bases, with 11 bases left between them. CDR3 size: 13 residues. Germline V CDR1 and CDR2: SGHDN, FVKESK. CDR3 nucleotide sequence: TGTGCCAGCAGCCAATTTAAATCGGGAAAACTGTTTTTT. This sequence encodes CASSQFKSGKLFF.

The rearrangement links TRBV5-1 to TRBJ2-1; D gene unclear. The germline CDR1 and CDR2 sequences are SGHRS and YFSETQ. The CDR3 consists of 16 residues. The V end was cut by 0 bases, the J end by 7 bases, with 17 bases between. DNA of the CDR3: TGCGCCAGCAGCTTGGTATCGGACCAGAGAATAAATGAGCAGTTCTTC. This codes for CASSLVSDQRINEQFF.

The chain joins TRBV27 to TRBJ2-7; maybe TRBD2 (6 bases). The germline V gene has CDR1 MNHEY and CDR2 SMNVEV (reference sequence). V shed 5 bases and J shed 3 bases, with 11 bases lying between them. The CDR3 consists of 13 residues. The CDR3, as DNA: TGTGCCAGCAGTCCCCCGGGGGTCTACGAGCAGTACTTC. Amino acids: CASSPPGVYEQYF.

The chain recombines TRBV6-5 with TRBJ2-7; 7 nucleotides align to TRBD1. The CDR3 runs to 15 residues. From germline, CDR1 is MNHEY and CDR2 SVGAGI. V shed 5 bases, J shed 0 bases, and the junction held 7 bases outside the gene matches. The CDR3 bases are TGTGCCAGCAGTCACTTGGACAGGAGCTCCTACGAGCAGTACTTC. Its protein product is CASSHLDRSSYEQYF.

V is TRBV6-6 and J is TRBJ2-5; tentative D call: TRBD2 (6 bases). Deletions cut 0 bases from V and 4 bases from J, with 12 bases between. Germline V gene data show CDR1 as MNHNY and CDR2 as SVGAGI (reference sequence). The CDR3 totals 15 residues. The CDR3 reads CASSYSGEEGETQYF. For the CDR3, the DNA is TGTGCCAGCAGTTACTCGGGGGAGGAAGGAGAGACCCAGTACTTC.